The 26 T cell receptor beta chains given below trace back to one sample, sequenced in a study of T cells in localized non-small cell lung cancer. Data came from immunoSEQ multiplex PCR; TCRdb stores just in-frame clones and leaves some out. The table lists about 3,300 clones, around 34% of them singletons. Specimen: lung tumor tissue, collected before any cancer treatment. Source of these receptors: a female donor older than 55 with stage I lung adenocarcinoma.

The chain combines TRBV14 with TRBJ1-2; D possibly corresponds to TRBD1 (5 bases). This CDR3 spans 15 amino acids. Deletions cut 1 base from V and 5 bases from J, with 14 bases between. Germline V gives CDR1 SGHDN, CDR2 FVKESK. In DNA form, the CDR3 reads TGTGCCAGCAGCCAAGCGACAACGGGGGGTTATGGCTACACCTTC. Residues: CASSQATTGGYGYTF.

The chain links TRBV23-1 to TRBJ2-6; D is uncertain. TRBV23-1 is placed among ORFs of uncertain function. Between the trimmed V and J ends, which lost 6 bases and 0 bases, there was a span of 12 bases. The CDR3 contains 16 residues. The CDR3 nucleotides read TGCGCCAGCAGCTCCGGACCGCCCTCTGGGGCCAACGTCCTGACTTTC. This codes for CASSSGPPSGANVLTF.

The rearrangement joins TRBV19 to TRBJ2-7; 8 bases are a match to TRBD1. Germline CDR1 is LNHDA and CDR2 is SQIVND (reference sequence). V gave up 5 bases and J gave up 3 bases; unmatched junction bases: 6. There are 14 residues in the CDR3. The CDR3 region is CASSLTGDLYEQYF. The CDR3 DNA follows: TGTGCCAGTAGTTTGACAGGGGACCTCTACGAGCAGTACTTC.

The CDR3 DNA follows: TGTGCCTGGAGCGAACATGACTACAATGAGCAGTTCTTC. Its protein is CAWSEHDYNEQFF. This chain uses TRBV30 with TRBJ2-1; no firm D call. Trimming left V 3 bases short and J 3 bases short, with 9 bases between. CDR1 is GTSNPN, CDR2 SVGIG, per germline (reference sequence). The CDR3 loop spans 13 amino acids.

The V call is TRBV14, the J call TRBJ2-7; 8 bases align to TRBD2. Germline V CDR1 and CDR2: SGHDN, FVKESK. Trimming took 0 bases from V and 2 from J; bases not matched to a gene: 6. This CDR3 has 16 residues. The CDR3 sequence is CASSQEPGGGTYEQYF. Written as DNA, the CDR3 is TGTGCCAGCAGCCAAGAGCCAGGCGGGGGGACCTACGAGCAGTACTTC.

By share, this clone counts as medium-sized. This chain uses TRBV6-8 with TRBJ1-3; unclear D gene. The CDR3 totals 16 residues. CDR1 and CDR2 (germline): MNHGY, SAAAGT. V was pared by 5 bases and J by 0 bases, with 14 bases between. The CDR3 nucleotides read TGTGCCAGCAGTACGACCTCCAGTGCCTCTGGAAACACCATATATTTT. Protein sequence: CASSTTSSASGNTIYF.

The chain recombines TRBV11-3 with TRBJ2-2; D perhaps matches TRBD1 (6 bases). The CDR3 is 15 residues long. V was cut by 4 bases and J by 3 bases, with 12 bases left in between. Germline V gene lookup returns CDR1 SGHNT and CDR2 YENEEA. CDR3 loop: CASSSDRRYTGELFF. Here the CDR3 DNA reads TGTGCCAGCAGCTCCGACAGGCGTTACACCGGGGAGCTGTTTTTT.

This clone was seen more than once but under ten times. V gene TRBV6-8 combines with J gene TRBJ2-1, with 7 bases lining up with TRBD2. This CDR3 spans 16 amino acids. V trimming: 2 bases; J trimming: 8 bases; junction bases outside the gene matches: 12. Germline V gene lookup returns CDR1 MNHGY and CDR2 SAAAGT. The CDR3 here is CASSYQTGLVVYEQFF. The DNA of the CDR3 is TGTGCCAGCAGTTACCAGACCGGACTAGTAGTGTATGAGCAGTTCTTC.

This clone is labeled as medium-sized (0.01 to 0.1%). The chain joins TRBV9 to TRBJ1-4; TRBD1 agrees at 7 bases. Losses at the gene ends were 4 bases for V and 7 bases for J; bases not matched to a gene: 10. CDR3 length: 15 residues. Germline-derived CDR1 and CDR2 are SGDLS and YYNGEE. DNA of the CDR3: TGTGCCAGCAGCCCCAGGGGGTCCGTAGGTGAAAAACTGTTTTTT. Its protein is CASSPRGSVGEKLFF.

This clone was seen only a few times. The rearrangement links TRBV19 to TRBJ2-1, with TRBD2 matching over 13 bases. The CDR3 sequence is 15 residues long. The trim removed 4 bases at V and 5 bases at J, leaving 2 bases unmatched. Germline V CDR1 and CDR2: LNHDA, SQIVND (reference sequence). The CDR3 sequence: CASSSGLAGDNEQFF. The CDR3 DNA sequence: TGTGCCAGTAGTAGTGGACTAGCGGGAGACAATGAGCAGTTCTTC.

The chain uses TRBV19 and TRBJ1-1; possible D gene TRBD1, 6 bases. V was shortened by 5 bases and J by 1 base, with 14 bases between the two germline ends. CDR3 length: 15 residues. Germline CDR1 reads LNHDA; CDR2 reads SQIVND (reference sequence). The CDR3 loop is CASSPTLGANTEAFF. The CDR3 DNA follows: TGTGCCAGTAGTCCTACATTGGGGGCGAACACTGAAGCTTTCTTT.

The CDR3 spells CASSLEDRGTEQYF. Here the CDR3 DNA reads TGTGCCAGCAGCCTCGAGGACAGGGGGACTGAGCAGTACTTC. The chain employs TRBV7-1 and TRBJ2-7, with 10 bases fitting TRBD1. TRBV7-1 is flagged as an ORF with uncertain function. This CDR3 comprises 14 residues. Losses at the gene ends were 5 bases for V and 7 bases for J; bases not matched to a gene: 8.

This sequence joins TRBV28 and TRBJ1-2; D is undetermined. Germline V lookup: CDR1 MDHEN, CDR2 SYDVKM. V lost 4 bases and J lost 7, with 10 bases in between. The CDR3 length is 12 residues. CDR3 residues: CASSSPSPGYTF. CDR3 nucleotide sequence: TGTGCCAGCAGTTCTCCCTCCCCTGGCTACACCTTC.

This chain connects TRBV19 to TRBJ2-3; a weak D match, TRBD2 (6 bases). Germline CDR1 reads LNHDA; CDR2 reads SQIVND (reference sequence). V lost 2 bases and J lost 0, with 9 bases in between. CDR3 length: 15 residues. Here the CDR3 reads CASSIQGLSTDTQYF. The CDR3 DNA follows: TGTGCCAGTAGTATACAGGGACTTAGCACAGATACGCAGTATTTT.

This chain links TRBV11-3 with TRBJ1-6; D is ambiguous. The CDR3 is 15 residues long. V lost 3 bases, J lost 10 bases, and 16 bases lay in between. Germline CDR1 is SGHNT and CDR2 is YENEEA. In nucleotides, the CDR3 is TGTGCCAGCAGCTTGGTGGGCCCGGGGAAATCACCCCTCCACTTT. It encodes CASSLVGPGKSPLHF.

This clone occurred a few times. The V and J genes are TRBV11-3 and TRBJ2-2; 8 nucleotides align to TRBD1. Germline V gives CDR1 SGHNT, CDR2 YENEEA. This CDR3 is 15 amino acids long. V was clipped by 3 bases and J by 4 bases; unmatched bases: 4. The CDR3 DNA is TGTGCCAGCAGCTTGAGACAGGGGAGCACCGGGGAGCTGTTTTTT. Its protein product is CASSLRQGSTGELFF.

The gene calls are TRBV6-8 and TRBJ2-3, with D possibly TRBD1 on 6 matching bases. Trimming removed 6 bases from V and 3 bases from J, with 10 bases in between. The CDR3 runs 13 residues. Germline CDR1 and CDR2: MNHGY and SAAAGT. The CDR3 DNA sequence: TGTGCCAGCAGGGTGGACAGTACAGATACGCAGTATTTT. Encoded protein: CASRVDSTDTQYF.

This clone was detected a few times. V is TRBV12-2 and J is TRBJ2-2; TRBD1 is taken as the D call from the table, unchecked against the DNA. TRBV12-2 is classified as a pseudogene. The CDR3 has 14 amino acids. The CDR3 reads CASKRDINTGELFF. CDR3 nucleotides: TGTGCTAGCAAGAGGGACATCAACACCGGGGAGCTGTTTTTT.

The gene calls are TRBV6-8 and TRBJ1-3; tentative D call: TRBD1 (6 bases). Germline lookup yields CDR1 MNHGY and CDR2 SAAAGT. The V end lost 2 bases, the J end lost 0 bases, and 11 bases lay between the germline ends. This CDR3 spans 16 amino acids. The CDR3 loop is CASSYATGLSGNTIYF. DNA for the CDR3: TGTGCCAGCAGTTACGCGACAGGCCTCTCTGGAAACACCATATATTTT.

CDR3 region: CASSLTGATDTQYF. In DNA, the CDR3 is TGTGCCAGCAGTTTGACAGGGGCGACAGATACGCAGTATTTT. V is TRBV28 and J is TRBJ2-3, with 8 bases lining up with TRBD1. V dropped 3 bases and J dropped 3; count of bases not matched to a gene: 2. The length of the CDR3 is 14 residues. Germline CDR1 MDHEN, CDR2 SYDVKM.

This clone was observed a handful of times. The chain combines TRBV11-3 with TRBJ1-1; D gene uncertain. Germline values: CDR1 SGHNT, CDR2 YENEEA. Trimming left V 3 bases short and J 5 bases short, with 13 bases between. CDR3 length equals 14 residues. CDR3 in amino acids: CASSLVPGWTEAFF. Here the CDR3 DNA reads TGTGCCAGCAGCTTGGTCCCAGGTTGGACTGAAGCTTTCTTT.

In its sample, this clone was seen a few times. The genes are TRBV14 and TRBJ1-1, with D tentatively TRBD1 (6 bases). Germline V CDR1 and CDR2: SGHDN, FVKESK. V lost 1 base and J lost 11, with 14 bases in between. This CDR3 is 13 amino acids long. The CDR3 DNA reads TGTGCCAGCAGCCAAGCACAGGGAATTACGGCTTTCTTT. Protein product: CASSQAQGITAFF.

The count of this clone is one. The chain employs TRBV28 and TRBJ2-1, with a possible D match to TRBD2 (5 bases). CDR1 and CDR2 from the germline V gene are MDHEN and SYDVKM. The CDR3 is made up of 13 amino acids. V was clipped by 4 bases and J by 7 bases, with 11 bases between them. CDR3 in DNA: TGTGCCAGCAGTTCGGGGTCTCGTAATGAGCAGTTCTTC. Translation: CASSSGSRNEQFF.

The CDR3, as DNA: TGCGCCAGCAGCCAAGTTCAGGGGGCGCGGGAGACCCAGTACTTC. Translation gives CASSQVQGARETQYF. This chain joins TRBV1 and TRBJ2-5; the table's D call, TRBD1, was not checked against the DNA. TRBV1 is listed as a pseudogene. The CDR3 sequence is 15 residues long.

DNA of the CDR3: TGTGCCAGCAGCCCGGGACATCAGTCCTACGAGCAGTACTTC. This codes for CASSPGHQSYEQYF. The chain recombines TRBV7-1 with TRBJ2-7, with D possibly matching TRBD1 (6 bases). TRBV7-1 is reported as an ORF; its role is uncertain. The CDR3 contains 14 residues. V shed 5 bases and J shed 1 base, with 12 bases lying between them.

V is TRBV4-1 and J is TRBJ2-7, with D possibly matching TRBD2 (6 bases). V was trimmed by 1 base and J by 4 bases, leaving 8 bases between them. CDR3 size: 13 residues. Germline V gene data show CDR1 as MGHRA and CDR2 as YSYEKL. In DNA, the CDR3 is TGCGCCAGCAGCCAAGGACTAGGTTACGAGCAGTACTTC. This translates into CASSQGLGYEQYF.